The entry that follows covers one T cell receptor (beta chain) sequence. What it recognizes is unknown. This specimen comes from a study of T cells expressing NK-cell markers. On the study more broadly: Eight donors were sequenced, seven testing HCMV-seropositive and one testing seronegative.

Study results and limitations: For a few donors, these clonotypes were likewise the leading ones in the CD3+CD56-NKG2C+ fraction. A range of roughly 1.0-8% of CD8+ T cells consisted of dominant NKG2C+ clonotypes in a handful of donors.

TCRdb reanalyzed the 5' RACE reads and collapses them to one entry per CDR3 protein, without DNA. The repertoire shows 450,000 to 600,000 distinct CDR3 sequences; the top ten hold 3% to 4.5%. This CDR3 has 15 amino acids. Germline V lookup: CDR1 MNHEY, CDR2 SVGEGT. This rearrangement joins TRBV6-2 or TRBV6-3 to TRBJ2-3; without DNA, the TCRdb call of TRBD2 cannot be checked. The TCR originated in a man between 18 and 35 years old in good health. Sequenced input: blood T cells: a sorted CD56 or NKG2C T cell subset, CD4+ or CD8+ T cells, or bulk PBMC T cells (not recorded which). This chain's CDR3 is CASRETGLSTDTQYF.